These T cell receptor beta chains were read from a single sample in a study of CD8+CD57+ T cells in acquired aplastic anemia. TCRdb re-derived calls from the reads in MiXCR, one entry per CDR3 protein. Of 95,000 to 150,000 distinct CDR3 sequences in the sample, nearly 40% were seen once. The specimen was sorted CD4+, CD8+, or CD8+CD57+ T cells (not recorded which) from PBMCs. The receptors here all came from a human donor with aplastic anemia. CDR3s include the opening cysteine and the closing phenylalanine or tryptophan. Fields, in order: clone size, V gene, CDR3 protein. Part of the rows lack a size; the others show once, few, many or a class for expanded clones.

>few|TRBV15
CATSTSTGYNSPLHF
>.|TRBV29-1
CSVAPSGSYEQYF
>many|TRBV6-2/TRBV6-3
CASSYWQGVDSPLHF
>many|TRBV5-1
CASSLEKGPGRVAFF
>.|TRBV13
CASRLAGGEQFF
>once|TRBV19
CASAWELGNQPQHF
>few|TRBV9
CASSVAPAGTYEQYF
>many|TRBV7-9
CASSLSGTVDEKLFF
>few|TRBV11-2
CASSLGGGLAEETQYF
>.|TRBV10-3
CAISEGQGADTQYF
>few|TRBV20-1
CSARGKMTGQRSGELFF
>.|TRBV29-1
CSVTTWTGGLYEQYF
>many|TRBV20-1
CSARLAGPSTDTQYF
>once|TRBV2
CASSEGATYNEQFF
>many|TRBV29-1
CSVSQGRNYEQYF
>many|TRBV7-2
CASSTPGRGTLHF
>many|TRBV2
CASSLLNRGGNEQFF
>.|TRBV10-1
CASSARLAGIGEQFF
>many|TRBV12-3/TRBV12-4
CASSSGLAGGREQFF
>.|TRBV7-2
CASSFPGETQYF
>many|TRBV5-1
CASSPLGRSQTQYF
>medium-sized|TRBV7-8
CATSGQYEQYF
>many|TRBV12-3/TRBV12-4
CASSEGGEWTEAFF
>many|TRBV9
CASSPQSTSSYNSPLHF
>many|TRBV4-1
CASSQGDSNQPQHF
>.|TRBV5-6
CASSLTGSIQETQYF
>many|TRBV12-3/TRBV12-4
CASSYPPRGTYNEQFF
>many|TRBV11-1
CASSMTGMDYGYTF
>few|TRBV11-2
CASSSNSGGSTDTQYF
>many|TRBV19
CASSTGLAYGYTF
>many|TRBV5-1
CASSFGQGDQETQYF
>many|TRBV11-3
CASSHQNNTEAFF
>many|TRBV5-1
CASSLTGAQETQYF
>.|TRBV5-4
CASSTGGGPDTGELFF